This passage covers 16 T cell receptor beta chains from one sample sequenced in a study of OX40 agonist ivuxolimab in advanced cancers. The method was immunoSEQ multiplex PCR; TCRdb's version includes in-frame clones alone and lacks a portion of them. The table lists roughly 26,000 clones, roughly 90% of them singletons. The material sequenced was CD4+ or CD8+ T cells sorted from blood, taken in a trial of the OX40 agonist ivuxolimab. All receptors come from an adult with an advanced solid tumor such as melanoma, head and neck, liver or kidney cancer.

The genes are TRBV7-9 and TRBJ1-1; 7 bases align to TRBD1. This CDR3 comprises 15 residues. V was pared by 0 bases and J by 3 bases, with 4 bases of the junction left unmatched. Germline lookup yields CDR1 SEHNR and CDR2 FQNEAQ (reference sequence). This chain's CDR3 is CASSLAQGTHTEAFF. CDR3 nucleotides: TGTGCCAGCAGCTTAGCACAGGGGACGCACACTGAAGCTTTCTTT.

The chain links TRBV27 to TRBJ1-2; TRBD1 matches 7 bases. The CDR3 has 12 amino acids. J gave up 8 bases and V 5 bases, and 5 bases lay outside the gene matches. CDR1 and CDR2 from the germline V gene are MNHEY and SMNVEV (reference sequence). The CDR3 DNA reads TGTGCCAGCAGTCCCACAGGGGTGGGCTACACCTTC. It encodes CASSPTGVGYTF.

The chain recombines TRBV25-1 with TRBJ1-4; D is uncertain. Trimming stripped 4 bases from V and 3 bases from J, with 12 bases between. Per germline, CDR1 MGHDK and CDR2 SYGVNS. The CDR3 length is 15 residues. The CDR3 region is CASSGSRDPNEKLFF. CDR3 nucleotides: TGTGCCAGCAGTGGTAGCCGCGACCCTAATGAAAAACTGTTTTTT.

This clone is judged medium-sized. V usage is TRBV29-1 and J usage is TRBJ2-7, with 9 bases fitting TRBD2. Per the germline V gene, CDR1 is SQVTM and CDR2 is ANQGSEA. This CDR3 comprises 13 residues. V shed 6 bases and J 3 bases; nucleotides not matched to a gene: 6. The CDR3 here is CSVLGLANYEQYF. DNA for the CDR3: TGCAGCGTACTGGGACTAGCAAACTACGAGCAGTACTTC.

The chain joins TRBV5-5 to TRBJ2-7, with D perhaps matching TRBD2 (7 bases). This CDR3 contains 12 residues. Germline V gives CDR1 SGHKS, CDR2 YYEKEE (reference sequence). Trimming stripped 6 bases from V and 5 bases from J, with 12 bases between. CDR3 sequence reads: CASTRGDNEQYF. Here the CDR3 DNA reads TGTGCCAGCACTCGGGGGGACAACGAGCAGTACTTC.

This clone has just a few counts. This chain connects TRBV5-1 to TRBJ2-1; TRBD2 matches at 7 bases. Germline V lookup: CDR1 SGHRS, CDR2 YFSETQ. Trimming at V came to 5 bases and at J to 9 bases, leaving 11 bases not matched to a gene. The CDR3 contains 14 residues. The CDR3 loop reads CASRSRGGAGEQFF. CDR3 bases: TGCGCCAGCAGGTCTAGGGGAGGGGCCGGTGAGCAGTTCTTC.

This clone has just a few counts. The chain's CDR3 is CASSQASSWDEQFF. CDR3 sequence (DNA): TGCGCCAGCAGCCAAGCCTCTAGCTGGGATGAGCAGTTCTTC. V usage is TRBV4-3 and J usage is TRBJ2-1, with D perhaps TRBD2 (5 bases). CDR3 length: 14 amino acids. The germline V and J ends were trimmed by 1 base and 8 bases, with 12 bases remaining between them. The germline gives CDR1 LGHNA, CDR2 YSLEER.

The genes are TRBV15 and TRBJ1-3; no clear D. This CDR3 has 15 amino acids. The germline V gene has CDR1 LNHNV and CDR2 YYDKDF (reference sequence). V was clipped by 0 bases and J by 2 bases, with 8 bases between them. The CDR3 reads CATSRDWMAGNTIYF. The DNA of the CDR3 is TGTGCCACCAGCAGAGATTGGATGGCTGGAAACACCATATATTTT.

The chain carries TRBV4-2 and TRBJ1-3; D ambiguous. Trimming shortened V by 0 bases and J by 0 bases, and 9 bases separated the two germline ends. This CDR3 has 16 residues. CDR1 and CDR2 from the germline V gene are LGHNA and YNFKEQ. CDR3 nucleotide sequence: TGTGCCAGCAGCCAAGAGGGTGAGGACTCTGGAAACACCATATATTTT. Protein: CASSQEGEDSGNTIYF.

V and J are TRBV5-8 and TRBJ2-5; TRBD2 might be the D (6 bases). The CDR3 consists of 17 residues. With 4 bases removed from V and 5 bases from J, the gap between germline ends came to 24 bases. The V gene's germline CDR1 is SGHTS and CDR2 YDEGEE. The CDR3 DNA sequence: TGTGCCAGCAGCGTCCCTCGGGGGTCCCAAGGGTGGGAGACCCAGTACTTC. Its protein product is CASSVPRGSQGWETQYF.

The chain uses TRBV9 and TRBJ1-6, with TRBD1 as a possible D gene (6 bases). V lost 4 bases and J lost 9, with 17 bases in between. Germline CDR1 and CDR2: SGDLS and YYNGEE. The CDR3 length is 15 residues. CDR3 bases: TGTGCCAGCAGCTCCCCGACAGGTGGGGGTTCACCCCTCCACTTT. Its translation: CASSSPTGGGSPLHF.

The count of this clone is one. This chain links TRBV27 with TRBJ2-7, with D unclear. The germline gives CDR1 MNHEY, CDR2 SMNVEV (reference sequence). This CDR3 is 13 amino acids long. V lost 8 bases to trimming and J lost 6 bases, with 17 bases between them. DNA for the CDR3: TGTGCCAGCGGGTCCGGTTCGCAGTTCGAGCAGTACTTC. Amino acid sequence: CASGSGSQFEQYF.

V and J are TRBV7-2 and TRBJ2-7, with D hard to call. This CDR3 is built from 11 residues. The germline V and J ends were trimmed by 5 bases and 4 bases, with 6 bases remaining between them. Germline values: CDR1 SGHTA, CDR2 FQGNSA. The CDR3 sequence is CASSLLYEQYF. In DNA form, the CDR3 reads TGTGCCAGCAGCCTTTTATACGAGCAGTACTTC.

The gene calls are TRBV9 and TRBJ1-2; D remains ambiguous. From germline, CDR1 is SGDLS and CDR2 YYNGEE. The ends were cut back, 1 base at V and 3 bases at J, with 16 bases in the middle. This CDR3 comprises 16 residues. The CDR3 DNA follows: TGTGCCAGCAGCGTATGGGCCACGGAGAACCACTATGGCTACACCTTC. This translates into CASSVWATENHYGYTF. The full variable domain, in which reference TRBV9 and TRBJ1-2 provide the parts outside the CDR3, is DSGVTQTPKHLITATGQRVTLRCSPRSGDLSVYWYQQSLDQGLQFLIQYYNGEERAKGNILERFSAQQFPDLHSELNLSSLELGDSALYFCASSVWATENHYGYTFGSGTRLTVV.

The chain employs TRBV7-8 and TRBJ2-5, with 8 positions matching TRBD1. Germline values: CDR1 SGHVS, CDR2 FQNEAQ. Trimming took 2 bases from V and 5 from J; bases not matched to a gene: 16. The CDR3 loop spans 18 amino acids. CDR3 in amino acids: CASSLMRQGPYVSETQYF. CDR3 DNA sequence: TGTGCCAGCAGCTTAATGAGACAGGGGCCATACGTGTCGGAGACCCAGTACTTC.

This rearrangement joins TRBV28 to TRBJ2-2; tentative D call: TRBD1 (6 bases). Germline CDR1 and CDR2: MDHEN and SYDVKM. The CDR3 has 18 amino acids. V lost 8 bases to trimming and J lost 4 bases, with 26 bases between them. CDR3 nucleotides: TGTGCCAGCGGGTCAGGGACAAGGACATGGGATATCACCGGGGAGCTGTTTTTT. Protein product: CASGSGTRTWDITGELFF.